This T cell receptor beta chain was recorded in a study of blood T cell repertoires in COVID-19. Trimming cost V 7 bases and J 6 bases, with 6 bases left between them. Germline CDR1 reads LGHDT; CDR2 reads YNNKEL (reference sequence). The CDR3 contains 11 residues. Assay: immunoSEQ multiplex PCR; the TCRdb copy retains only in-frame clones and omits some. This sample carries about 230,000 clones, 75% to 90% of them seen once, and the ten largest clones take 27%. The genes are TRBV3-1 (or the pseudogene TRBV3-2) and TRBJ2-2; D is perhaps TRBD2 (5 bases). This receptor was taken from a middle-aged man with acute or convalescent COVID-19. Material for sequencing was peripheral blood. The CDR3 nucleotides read TGTGCCAGCAAGCGGTCCGGGGAGCTGTTTTTT. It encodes CASKRSGELFF.